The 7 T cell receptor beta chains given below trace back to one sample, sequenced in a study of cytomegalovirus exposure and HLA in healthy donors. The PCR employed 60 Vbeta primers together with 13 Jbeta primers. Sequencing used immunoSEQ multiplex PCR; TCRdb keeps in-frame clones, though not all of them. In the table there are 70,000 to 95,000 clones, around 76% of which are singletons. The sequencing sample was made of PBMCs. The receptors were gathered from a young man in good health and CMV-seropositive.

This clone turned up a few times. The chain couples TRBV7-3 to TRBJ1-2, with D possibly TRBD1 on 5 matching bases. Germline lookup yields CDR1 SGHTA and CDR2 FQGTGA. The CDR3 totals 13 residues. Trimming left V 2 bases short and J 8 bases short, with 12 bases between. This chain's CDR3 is CASSLGGAGGYTF. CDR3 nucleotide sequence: TGTGCCAGCAGCTTAGGGGGTGCGGGGGGCTACACCTTC.

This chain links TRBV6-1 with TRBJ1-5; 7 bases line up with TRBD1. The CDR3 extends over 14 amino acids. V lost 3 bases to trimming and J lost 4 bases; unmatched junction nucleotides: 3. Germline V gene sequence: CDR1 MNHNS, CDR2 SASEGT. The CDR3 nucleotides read TGTGCCAGCAGTGAGGGACAGTTAAATCAGCCCCAGCATTTT. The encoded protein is CASSEGQLNQPQHF.

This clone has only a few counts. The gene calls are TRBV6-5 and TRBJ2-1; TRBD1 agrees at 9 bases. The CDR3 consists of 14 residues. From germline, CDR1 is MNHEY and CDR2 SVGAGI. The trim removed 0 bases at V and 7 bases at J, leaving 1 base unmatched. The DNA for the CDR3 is TGTGCCAGCAGTTACTCGGGACAGGGTAATGAGCAGTTCTTC. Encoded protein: CASSYSGQGNEQFF.

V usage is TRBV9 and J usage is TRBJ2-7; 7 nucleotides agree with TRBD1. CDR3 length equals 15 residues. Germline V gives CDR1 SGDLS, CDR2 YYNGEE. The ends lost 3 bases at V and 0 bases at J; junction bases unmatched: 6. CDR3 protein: CASSAGGLHSYEQYF. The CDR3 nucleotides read TGTGCCAGCAGCGCAGGGGGTCTCCACTCCTACGAGCAGTACTTC.

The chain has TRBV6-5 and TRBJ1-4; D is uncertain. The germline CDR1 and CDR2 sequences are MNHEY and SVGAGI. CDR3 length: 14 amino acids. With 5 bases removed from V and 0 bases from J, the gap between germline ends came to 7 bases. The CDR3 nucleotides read TGTGCCAGCAGTCGCGGTCCAACTAATGAAAAACTGTTTTTT. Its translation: CASSRGPTNEKLFF.

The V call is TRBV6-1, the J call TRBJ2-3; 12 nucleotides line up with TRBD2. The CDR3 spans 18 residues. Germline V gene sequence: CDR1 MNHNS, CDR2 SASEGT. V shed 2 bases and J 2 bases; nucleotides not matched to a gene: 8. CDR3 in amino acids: CASSEFLLAGGNTDTQYF. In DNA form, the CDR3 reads TGTGCCAGCAGTGAATTCTTGCTAGCGGGGGGGAACACAGATACGCAGTATTTT.

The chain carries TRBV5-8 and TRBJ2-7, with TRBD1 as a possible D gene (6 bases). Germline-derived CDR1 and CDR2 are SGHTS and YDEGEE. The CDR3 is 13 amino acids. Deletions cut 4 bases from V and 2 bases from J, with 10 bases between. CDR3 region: CASSHGTTYEQYF. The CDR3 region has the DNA TGTGCCAGCAGCCACGGGACAACCTACGAGCAGTACTTC.